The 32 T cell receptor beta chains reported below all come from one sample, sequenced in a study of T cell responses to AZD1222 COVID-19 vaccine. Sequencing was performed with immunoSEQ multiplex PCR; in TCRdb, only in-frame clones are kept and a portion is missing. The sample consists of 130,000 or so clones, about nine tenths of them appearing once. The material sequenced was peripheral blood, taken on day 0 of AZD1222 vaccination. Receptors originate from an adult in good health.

This chain's CDR3 is CASSVSPGLAGVDTDTQYF. CDR3 DNA sequence: TGTGCCAGCAGCGTGAGCCCGGGACTAGCGGGGGTCGACACAGATACGCAGTATTTT. V is TRBV9 and J is TRBJ2-3, with 14 bases aligning to TRBD2. Germline V gene lookup returns CDR1 SGDLS and CDR2 YYNGEE. The CDR3 loop spans 19 amino acids. V dropped 2 bases and J dropped 2; count of bases not matched to a gene: 10.

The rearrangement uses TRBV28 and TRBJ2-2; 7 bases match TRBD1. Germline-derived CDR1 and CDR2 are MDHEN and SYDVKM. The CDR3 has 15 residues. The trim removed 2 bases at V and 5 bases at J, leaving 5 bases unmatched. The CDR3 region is CASSLEQGNTGELFF. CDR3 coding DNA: TGTGCCAGCAGTTTAGAACAGGGGAATACCGGGGAGCTGTTTTTT.

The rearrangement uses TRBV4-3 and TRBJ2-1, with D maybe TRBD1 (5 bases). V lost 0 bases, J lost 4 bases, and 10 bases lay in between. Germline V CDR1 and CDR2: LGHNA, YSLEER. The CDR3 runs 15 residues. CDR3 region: CASSQETAPYNEQFF. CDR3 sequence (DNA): TGCGCCAGCAGCCAAGAGACAGCCCCTTACAATGAGCAGTTCTTC.

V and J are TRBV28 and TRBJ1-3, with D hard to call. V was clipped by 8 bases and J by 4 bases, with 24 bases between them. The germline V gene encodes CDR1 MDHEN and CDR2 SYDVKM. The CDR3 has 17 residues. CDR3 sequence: CASFHRGRGEGGNTIYF. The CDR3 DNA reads TGTGCCAGCTTTCACCGCGGGCGGGGAGAAGGCGGAAACACCATATATTTT.

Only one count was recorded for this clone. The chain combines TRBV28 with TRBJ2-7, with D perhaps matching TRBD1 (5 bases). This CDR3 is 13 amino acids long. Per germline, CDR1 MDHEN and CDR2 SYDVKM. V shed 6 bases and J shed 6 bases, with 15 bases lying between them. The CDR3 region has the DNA TGTGCCAGCAGCTCAGGGCCTATATTCGAGCAGTACTTC. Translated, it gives CASSSGPIFEQYF.

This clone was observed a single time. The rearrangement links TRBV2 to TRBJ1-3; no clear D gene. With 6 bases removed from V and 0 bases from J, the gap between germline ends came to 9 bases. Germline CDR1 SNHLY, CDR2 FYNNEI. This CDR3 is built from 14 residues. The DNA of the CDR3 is TGTGCCAGCAGGGGGTTTTTCTCTGGAAACACCATATATTTT. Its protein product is CASRGFFSGNTIYF.

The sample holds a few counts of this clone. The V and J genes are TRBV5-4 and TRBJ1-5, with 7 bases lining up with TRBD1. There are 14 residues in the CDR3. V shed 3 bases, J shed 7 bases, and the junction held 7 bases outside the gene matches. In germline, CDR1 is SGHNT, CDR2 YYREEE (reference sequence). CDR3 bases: TGTGCCAGCAGCTCACAGGGGATTGAACAGCCCCAGCATTTT. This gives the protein CASSSQGIEQPQHF.

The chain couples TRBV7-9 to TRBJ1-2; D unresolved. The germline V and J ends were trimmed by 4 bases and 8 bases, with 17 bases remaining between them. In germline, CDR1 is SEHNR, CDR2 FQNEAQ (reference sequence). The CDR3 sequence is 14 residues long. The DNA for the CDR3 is TGTGCCAGCAGCTCGGACGTAAACCTTCGGGGCTACACCTTC. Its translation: CASSSDVNLRGYTF.

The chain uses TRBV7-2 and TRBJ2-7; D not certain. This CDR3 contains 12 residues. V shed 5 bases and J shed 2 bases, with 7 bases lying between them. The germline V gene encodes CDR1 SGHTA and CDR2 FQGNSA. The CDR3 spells CASSAFPYEQYF. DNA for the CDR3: TGTGCCAGCAGCGCCTTCCCCTACGAGCAGTACTTC.

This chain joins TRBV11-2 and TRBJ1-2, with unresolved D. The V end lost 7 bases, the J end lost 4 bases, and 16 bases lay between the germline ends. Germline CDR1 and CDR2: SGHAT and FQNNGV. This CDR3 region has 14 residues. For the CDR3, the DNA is TGTGCCAGCACTGAGACGGGCAGGTTCTATGGCTACACCTTC. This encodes CASTETGRFYGYTF.

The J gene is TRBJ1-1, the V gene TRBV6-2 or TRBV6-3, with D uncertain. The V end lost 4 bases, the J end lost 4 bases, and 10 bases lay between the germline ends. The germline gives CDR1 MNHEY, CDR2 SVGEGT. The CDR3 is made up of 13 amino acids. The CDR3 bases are TGTGCCAGCAGTTCCATCCGCGTCACTGAAGCTTTCTTT. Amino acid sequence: CASSSIRVTEAFF.

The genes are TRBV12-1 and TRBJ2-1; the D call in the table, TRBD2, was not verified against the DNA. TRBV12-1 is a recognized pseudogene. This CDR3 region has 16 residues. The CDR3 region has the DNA TGTGCCAGCAGCTCGAGAGGAGTAGCGGGGTTGGATGAGCAGTTCTTC. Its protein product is CASSSRGVAGLDEQFF.

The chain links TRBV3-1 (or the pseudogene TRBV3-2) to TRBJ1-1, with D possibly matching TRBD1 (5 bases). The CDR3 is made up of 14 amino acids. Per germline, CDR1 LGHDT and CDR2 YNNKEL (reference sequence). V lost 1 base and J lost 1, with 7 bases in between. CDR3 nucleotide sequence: TGTGCCAGCAGCCAAGTGGGACCGAACACTGAAGCTTTCTTT. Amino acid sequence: CASSQVGPNTEAFF.

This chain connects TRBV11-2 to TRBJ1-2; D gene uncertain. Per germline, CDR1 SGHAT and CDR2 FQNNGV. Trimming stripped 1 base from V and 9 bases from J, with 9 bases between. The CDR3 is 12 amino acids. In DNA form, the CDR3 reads TGTGCCAGCAGCTTAGTCGGGCTACGCTACACCTTC. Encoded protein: CASSLVGLRYTF.

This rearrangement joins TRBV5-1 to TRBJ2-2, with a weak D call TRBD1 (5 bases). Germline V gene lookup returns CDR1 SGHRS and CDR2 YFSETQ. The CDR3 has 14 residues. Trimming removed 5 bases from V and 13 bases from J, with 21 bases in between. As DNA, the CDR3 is TGCGCCAGCAGTCCAGGGCCCGAAGGGTTTGTGCTGTTTTTT. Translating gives CASSPGPEGFVLFF.

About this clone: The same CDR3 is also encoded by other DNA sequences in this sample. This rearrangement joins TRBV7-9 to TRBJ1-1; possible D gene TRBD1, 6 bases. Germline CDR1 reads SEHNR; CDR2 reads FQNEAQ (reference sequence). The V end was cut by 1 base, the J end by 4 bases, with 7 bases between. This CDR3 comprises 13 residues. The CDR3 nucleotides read TGTGCCAGCAGCTTAGAGGGGGGCACTGAAGCTTTCTTT. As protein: CASSLEGGTEAFF.

CDR3: CASSFYPGGASGETQYF. The CDR3 region has the DNA TGTGCCAGCAGTTTTTACCCAGGGGGCGCGTCCGGCGAGACCCAGTACTTC. The rearrangement uses TRBV6-2 or TRBV6-3 and TRBJ2-5; 8 nucleotides agree with TRBD1. CDR3 size: 17 residues. Germline-derived CDR1 and CDR2 are MNHEY and SVGEGT. V was clipped by 4 bases and J by 5 bases; unmatched bases: 15.

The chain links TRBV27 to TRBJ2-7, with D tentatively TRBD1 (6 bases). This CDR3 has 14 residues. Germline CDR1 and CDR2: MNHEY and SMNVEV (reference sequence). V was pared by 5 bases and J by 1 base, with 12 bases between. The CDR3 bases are TGTGCCAGCAGTCTACAGACAGGTTCCTACGAGCAGTACTTC. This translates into CASSLQTGSYEQYF.

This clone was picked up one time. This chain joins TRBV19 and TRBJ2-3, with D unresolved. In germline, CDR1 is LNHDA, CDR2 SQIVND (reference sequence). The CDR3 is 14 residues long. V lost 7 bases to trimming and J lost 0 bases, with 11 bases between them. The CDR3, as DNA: TGTGCCAGTAAAGCAACCACTAGCACAGATACGCAGTATTTT. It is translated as CASKATTSTDTQYF.

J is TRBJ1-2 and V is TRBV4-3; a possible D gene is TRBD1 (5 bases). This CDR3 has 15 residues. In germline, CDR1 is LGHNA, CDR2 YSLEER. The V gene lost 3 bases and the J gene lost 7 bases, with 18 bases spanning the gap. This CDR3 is CASSQITVPQGGYTF. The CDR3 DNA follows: TGCGCCAGCAGCCAGATTACAGTGCCCCAGGGTGGCTACACCTTC.

CDR3: CASSPEVYRGGPEAFF. Here the CDR3 DNA reads TGTGCCAGCTCACCAGAGGTTTACAGGGGGGGTCCTGAAGCTTTCTTT. The rearrangement uses TRBV18 and TRBJ1-1, with TRBD1 matching 8 bases. Germline loops: CDR1 KGHSH, CDR2 LQKENI. The CDR3 covers 16 residues. The V segment lost 2 bases and the J segment 6 bases; nucleotides outside the gene matches: 11.

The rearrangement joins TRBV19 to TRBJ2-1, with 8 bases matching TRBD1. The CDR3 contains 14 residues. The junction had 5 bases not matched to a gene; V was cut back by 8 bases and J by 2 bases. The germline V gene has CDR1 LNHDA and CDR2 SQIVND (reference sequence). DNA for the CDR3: TGTGCCAGTCTAGACAGGGGCGCCTACAATGAGCAGTTCTTC. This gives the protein CASLDRGAYNEQFF.

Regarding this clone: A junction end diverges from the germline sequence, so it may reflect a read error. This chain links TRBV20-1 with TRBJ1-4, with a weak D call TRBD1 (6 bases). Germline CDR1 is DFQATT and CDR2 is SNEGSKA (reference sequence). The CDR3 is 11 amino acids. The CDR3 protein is CSGRQEEKLFF. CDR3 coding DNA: TGCAGTGGTAGACAGGAGGAAAAACTGTTTTTT.

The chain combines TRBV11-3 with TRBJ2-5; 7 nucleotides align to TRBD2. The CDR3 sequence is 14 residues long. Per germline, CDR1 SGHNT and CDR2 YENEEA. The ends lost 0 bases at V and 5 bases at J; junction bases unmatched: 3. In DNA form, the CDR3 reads TGTGCCAGCAGCTTAGAGGCCGGGGGGGAGACCCAGTACTTC. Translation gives CASSLEAGGETQYF. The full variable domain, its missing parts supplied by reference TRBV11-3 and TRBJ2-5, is EAGVVQSPRYKIIEKKQPVAFWCNPISGHNTLYWYLQNLGQGPELLIRYENEEAVDDSQLPKDRFSAERLKGVDSTLKIQPAELGDSAVYLCASSLEAGGETQYFGPGTRLLVL.

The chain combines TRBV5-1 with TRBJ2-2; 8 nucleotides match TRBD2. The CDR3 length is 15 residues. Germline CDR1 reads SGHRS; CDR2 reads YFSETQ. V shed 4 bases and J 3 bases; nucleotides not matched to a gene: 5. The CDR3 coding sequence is TGCGCCAGCAGCCGGGAGGGAGGAGACACCGGGGAGCTGTTTTTT. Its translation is CASSREGGDTGELFF.

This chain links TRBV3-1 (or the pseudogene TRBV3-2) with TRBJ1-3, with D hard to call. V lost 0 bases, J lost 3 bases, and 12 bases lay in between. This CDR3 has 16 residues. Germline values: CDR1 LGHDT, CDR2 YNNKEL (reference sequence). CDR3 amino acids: CASSQDKNRIGNTIYF. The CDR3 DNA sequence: TGTGCCAGCAGCCAAGATAAGAATAGAATTGGAAACACCATATATTTT.

The CDR3 sequence is CARCVWRGGPLQETQYF. In DNA form, the CDR3 reads TGTGCCCGCTGCGTATGGCGGGGGGGTCCCTTACAAGAGACCCAGTACTTC. The V and J genes are TRBV9 and TRBJ2-5; 9 nucleotides agree with TRBD2. CDR1 is SGDLS, CDR2 YYNGEE, per germline. The CDR3 spans 17 residues. The V gene end was trimmed by 10 bases and the J gene end by 2 bases; junction bases not matched to a gene: 18.

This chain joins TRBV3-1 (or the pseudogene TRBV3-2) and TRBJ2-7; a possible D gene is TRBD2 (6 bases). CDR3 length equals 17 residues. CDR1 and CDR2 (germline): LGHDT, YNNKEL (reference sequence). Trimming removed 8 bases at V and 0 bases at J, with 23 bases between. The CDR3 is CASRPTEGQGGSYEQYF. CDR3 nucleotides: TGTGCCAGCCGCCCCACGGAGGGGCAGGGAGGCTCCTACGAGCAGTACTTC.

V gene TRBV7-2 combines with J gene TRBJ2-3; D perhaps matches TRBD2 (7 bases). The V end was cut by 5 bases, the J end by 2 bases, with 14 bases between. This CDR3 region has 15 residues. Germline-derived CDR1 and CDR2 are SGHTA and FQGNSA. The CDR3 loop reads CASSPMGGPTDTQYF. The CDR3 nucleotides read TGTGCCAGCAGCCCCATGGGGGGGCCCACAGATACGCAGTATTTT.

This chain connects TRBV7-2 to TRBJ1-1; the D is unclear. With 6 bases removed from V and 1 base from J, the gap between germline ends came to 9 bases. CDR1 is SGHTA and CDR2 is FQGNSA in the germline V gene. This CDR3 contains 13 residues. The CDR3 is CASRGRQNTEAFF. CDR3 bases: TGTGCCAGCAGAGGCCGACAGAACACTGAAGCTTTCTTT. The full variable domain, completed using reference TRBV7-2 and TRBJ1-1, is GAGVSQSPSNKVTEKGKDVELRCDPISGHTALYWYRQSLGQGLEFLIYFQGNSAPDKSGLPSDRFSAERTGGSVSTLTIQRTQQEDSAVYLCASRGRQNTEAFFGQGTRLTVV.

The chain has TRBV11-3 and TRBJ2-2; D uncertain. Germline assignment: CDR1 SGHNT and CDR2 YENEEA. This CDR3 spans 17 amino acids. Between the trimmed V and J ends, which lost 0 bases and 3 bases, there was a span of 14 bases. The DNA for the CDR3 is TGTGCCAGCAGCTTAGATCCGTATTCGGGTGACACCGGGGAGCTGTTTTTT. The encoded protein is CASSLDPYSGDTGELFF.

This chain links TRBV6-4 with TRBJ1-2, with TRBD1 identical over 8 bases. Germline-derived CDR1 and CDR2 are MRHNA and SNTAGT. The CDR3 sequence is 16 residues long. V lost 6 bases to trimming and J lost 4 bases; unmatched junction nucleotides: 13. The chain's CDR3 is CASSEGTGGYSYGYTF. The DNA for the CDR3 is TGTGCCAGCAGCGAAGGAACAGGGGGTTATAGCTATGGCTACACCTTC.